This T cell receptor (beta chain) was sequenced during a study of cytomegalovirus exposure and HLA in healthy donors. Sequencing used immunoSEQ multiplex PCR; TCRdb keeps in-frame clones, though not all of them. The table has some 140,000 clones, more than 70% seen once. This CDR3 has 14 residues. Germline V gene lookup returns CDR1 SGHTA and CDR2 FQGNSA. V shed 3 bases and J shed 5 bases, with 11 bases lying between them. The sample holds many counts of this clone. The clonotype was recovered from a human donor in good health. The sample consisted of PBMCs. The rearrangement joins TRBV7-2 to TRBJ2-1, with D perhaps TRBD2 (5 bases). CDR3 loop: CASSFVARDNEQFF. CDR3 DNA sequence: TGTGCCAGCAGCTTTGTAGCGAGAGACAATGAGCAGTTCTTC. The entire variable domain, with the rest obtained from reference TRBV7-2 and TRBJ2-1, is as follows: GAGVSQSPSNKVTEKGKDVELRCDPISGHTALYWYRQSLGQGLEFLIYFQGNSAPDKSGLPSDRFSAERTGGSVSTLTIQRTQQEDSAVYLCASSFVARDNEQFFGPGTRLTVL.